The 20 T cell receptor beta chains below were found in one sample sequenced in a study of chemoradiotherapy in HPV16-positive cancers. Libraries were prepared by immunoSEQ multiplex PCR; TCRdb keeps only in-frame clonotypes and omits some of them. Here the sample spans 9,500 to 12,000 clones, about 89% being singletons. Source: blood, taken from a patient who underwent chemoradiotherapy. The source is a human donor with HPV-associated anogenital cancer.

J is TRBJ2-3 and V is TRBV7-9; D is unresolved. V lost 6 bases to trimming and J lost 6 bases, with 10 bases between them. This CDR3 has 12 residues. Germline V lookup: CDR1 SEHNR, CDR2 FQNEAQ (reference sequence). CDR3 sequence: CASSSGADTQYF. Written as DNA, the CDR3 is TGTGCCAGCAGTTCAGGTGCGGATACGCAGTATTTT.

The genes are TRBV29-1 and TRBJ1-2, with a tentative D call TRBD1 (5 bases). This CDR3 is 14 amino acids long. The V gene lost 4 bases and the J gene lost 3 bases, with 15 bases spanning the gap. Looked up from germline, CDR1 is SQVTM and CDR2 is ANQGSEA. The CDR3 DNA reads TGCAGCGTTGGGGCCCTCGCGACAGACTATGGCTACACCTTC. Amino acid sequence: CSVGALATDYGYTF.

J is TRBJ1-3 and V is TRBV11-2; weak D call: TRBD1 (6 bases). The germline V and J ends were trimmed by 2 bases and 5 bases, with 13 bases remaining between them. The CDR3 extends over 15 amino acids. Germline V gene sequence: CDR1 SGHAT, CDR2 FQNNGV. The CDR3 sequence: CASSLNGGQRNTIYF. For the CDR3, the DNA is TGTGCCAGCAGCTTAAATGGGGGGCAGAGAAACACCATATATTTT. Using reference TRBV11-2 and TRBJ1-3 for the parts outside the CDR3, the full variable domain is EAGVAQSPRYKIIEKRQSVAFWCNPISGHATLYWYQQILGQGPKLLIQFQNNGVVDDSQLPKDRFSAERLKGVDSTLKIQPAKLEDSAVYLCASSLNGGQRNTIYFGEGSWLTVV.

V usage is TRBV7-9 and J usage is TRBJ1-4; D is ambiguous. Trimming shortened V by 4 bases and J by 0 bases, and 6 bases separated the two germline ends. CDR3 size: 14 residues. Germline V gene data show CDR1 as SEHNR and CDR2 as FQNEAQ (reference sequence). The CDR3 protein is CASSSIATNEKLFF. The CDR3, as DNA: TGTGCCAGCAGCTCTATTGCAACTAATGAAAAACTGTTTTTT. The full variable domain, in which reference TRBV7-9 and TRBJ1-4 provide the parts outside the CDR3, is DTGVSQNPRHKITKRGQNVTFRCDPISEHNRLYWYRQTLGQGPEFLTYFQNEAQLEKSRLLSDRFSAERPKGSFSTLEIQRTEQGDSAMYLCASSSIATNEKLFFGSGTQLSVL.

The chain employs TRBV5-4 and TRBJ2-1, with 7 bases fitting TRBD2. Germline values: CDR1 SGHNT, CDR2 YYREEE (reference sequence). J gave up 0 bases and V 2 bases, and 5 bases lay outside the gene matches. The CDR3 consists of 16 residues. CDR3 DNA sequence: TGTGCCAGCAGCTTCGGCGGGGGAAGCTCCTACAATGAGCAGTTCTTC. This sequence encodes CASSFGGGSSYNEQFF.

V usage is TRBV9 and J usage is TRBJ2-3; possibly TRBD1 or TRBD2 for D (5 bases each). Germline-derived CDR1 and CDR2 are SGDLS and YYNGEE. Trimming removed 0 bases from V and 1 base from J, with 12 bases in between. There are 16 residues in the CDR3. CDR3 sequence: CASSVDGTRGTDTQYF. Written as DNA, the CDR3 is TGTGCCAGCAGCGTAGATGGGACCAGGGGCACAGATACGCAGTATTTT.

This chain uses TRBV19 with TRBJ1-2, with D uncertain. Per germline, CDR1 LNHDA and CDR2 SQIVND (reference sequence). The V and J ends lost 1 base and 2 bases respectively, with 11 bases between them. This CDR3 region has 15 residues. The CDR3: CASSIGLIRNYGYTF. For the CDR3, the DNA is TGTGCCAGTAGTATAGGACTCATAAGGAACTATGGCTACACCTTC.

This clone has a handful of counts. The chain recombines TRBV2 with TRBJ1-5; no definite D call. Germline lookup yields CDR1 SNHLY and CDR2 FYNNEI. The CDR3 is 14 residues long. With 4 bases removed from V and 0 bases from J, the gap between germline ends came to 7 bases. In nucleotides, the CDR3 is TGTGCCAGCAGTGGGCACCTTAGCAATCAGCCCCAGCATTTT. This codes for CASSGHLSNQPQHF. Complete variable domain (other parts from reference TRBV2 and TRBJ1-5): EPEVTQTPSHQVTQMGQEVILRCVPISNHLYFYWYRQILGQKVEFLVSFYNNEISEKSEIFDDQFSVERPDGSNFTLKIRSTKLEDSAMYFCASSGHLSNQPQHFGDGTRLSIL.

In its sample, this clone was seen a few times. The V gene is TRBV12-5, the J gene TRBJ1-1, with D perhaps TRBD1 (5 bases). Germline values: CDR1 LGHNT, CDR2 FRNRAP. The V end lost 2 bases, the J end lost 4 bases, and 20 bases lay between the germline ends. There are 17 residues in the CDR3. The CDR3 region is CASGLTKERGFGTEAFF. The CDR3, as DNA: TGTGCTAGTGGTTTGACCAAGGAAAGGGGCTTCGGCACTGAAGCTTTCTTT. The full variable domain, completed using reference TRBV12-5 and TRBJ1-1, is DARVTQTPRHKVTEMGQEVTMRCQPILGHNTVFWYRQTMMQGLELLAYFRNRAPLDDSGMPKDRFSAEMPDATLATLKIQPSEPRDSAVYFCASGLTKERGFGTEAFFGQGTRLTVV.

The chain combines TRBV29-1 with TRBJ1-2; D gene ambiguous. V was shortened by 3 bases and J by 8 bases, with 10 bases between the two germline ends. Germline V lookup: CDR1 SQVTM, CDR2 ANQGSEA. The CDR3 runs to 11 residues. The CDR3 spells CSVDGSGGYTF. The CDR3 DNA is TGCAGCGTTGACGGGTCCGGAGGCTACACCTTC.

The rearrangement uses TRBV4-3 and TRBJ2-1; D is possibly TRBD1 (5 bases). Germline CDR1 LGHNA, CDR2 YSLEER. The V end was cut by 0 bases, the J end by 6 bases, with 12 bases between. The CDR3 loop spans 15 amino acids. The CDR3 sequence is CASSQDRGSVNEQFF. The CDR3 DNA follows: TGCGCCAGCAGCCAAGATAGGGGATCCGTCAATGAGCAGTTCTTC.

In the case of this clone: Other DNA sequences in the same sample also yield this CDR3. This chain links TRBV29-1 with TRBJ1-2; 8 bases line up with TRBD1. Per germline, CDR1 SQVTM and CDR2 ANQGSEA. There are 12 residues in the CDR3. The ends lost 4 bases at V and 6 bases at J; junction bases unmatched: 4. CDR3 protein: CSVGSGGDGYTF. In DNA form, the CDR3 reads TGCAGCGTTGGATCAGGGGGCGATGGCTACACCTTC.

J is TRBJ2-3 and V is TRBV6-6; 9 bases are shared with TRBD1. The length of the CDR3 is 16 residues. Losses at the gene ends were 6 bases for V and 4 bases for J; bases not matched to a gene: 11. CDR1 is MNHNY, CDR2 SVGAGI, per germline (reference sequence). The CDR3 sequence is CASSRGTGPGADTQYF. CDR3 sequence (DNA): TGTGCCAGCAGCCGCGGGACAGGGCCAGGGGCAGATACGCAGTATTTT.

V usage is TRBV21-1 and J usage is TRBJ2-5; TRBD1, the table's D call, was not compared with the DNA. TRBV21-1 is flagged as a pseudogene. The CDR3 has 16 amino acids. CDR3 nucleotide sequence: TGTGCCAGCAGCAAAGGACGAACAGAACGGTATGGTGTCCAGTACTTC. Translating gives CASSKGRTERYGVQYF.

The V gene is TRBV5-1, the J gene TRBJ2-1, with TRBD2 identical over 8 bases. There are 13 residues in the CDR3. The germline gives CDR1 SGHRS, CDR2 YFSETQ. The V and J ends lost 5 bases and 4 bases, in that order; junction bases with no gene match: 2. The CDR3 is CASSGTSYNEQFF. The CDR3 DNA reads TGCGCCAGCAGTGGGACTAGTTACAATGAGCAGTTCTTC.

This clone has only one observation. The V gene is TRBV9, the J gene TRBJ1-6; no definite D call. The CDR3 length is 13 residues. V was clipped by 2 bases and J by 7 bases, with 7 bases between them. The germline V gene has CDR1 SGDLS and CDR2 YYNGEE. In nucleotides, the CDR3 is TGTGCCAGCAGCGTCGGCAGGAATTCACCCCTCCACTTT. It specifies CASSVGRNSPLHF.

This chain joins TRBV10-3 and TRBJ1-2; the D gene is possibly TRBD1 (5 bases). The CDR3 runs 12 residues. V was cut by 6 bases and J by 7 bases, with 12 bases left in between. Germline assignment: CDR1 ENHRY and CDR2 SYGVKD. CDR3 loop: CAISTQQAGYTF. In DNA form, the CDR3 reads TGTGCCATCAGCACCCAACAGGCTGGCTACACCTTC.

V gene TRBV7-9 combines with J gene TRBJ2-2; 7 nucleotides agree with TRBD2. CDR3 length: 16 residues. Per the germline V gene, CDR1 is SEHNR and CDR2 is FQNEAQ (reference sequence). J gave up 0 bases and V 2 bases, and 3 bases lay outside the gene matches. The CDR3, as DNA: TGTGCCAGCAGCTTACTGGGAGGGACGAACACCGGGGAGCTGTTTTTT. The encoded protein is CASSLLGGTNTGELFF. The full variable domain, completed using reference TRBV7-9 and TRBJ2-2, is DTGVSQNPRHKITKRGQNVTFRCDPISEHNRLYWYRQTLGQGPEFLTYFQNEAQLEKSRLLSDRFSAERPKGSFSTLEIQRTEQGDSAMYLCASSLLGGTNTGELFFGEGSRLTVL.

This chain uses TRBV11-3 with TRBJ2-7; 9 bases map to TRBD2. Losses at the gene ends were 1 base for V and 4 bases for J; bases not matched to a gene: 8. The germline V gene has CDR1 SGHNT and CDR2 YENEEA. The CDR3 extends over 16 amino acids. Written as DNA, the CDR3 is TGTGCCAGCAGCTTAGTTTCCCTAGCGGGGCGGTACGAGCAGTACTTC. Its protein is CASSLVSLAGRYEQYF.

The genes are TRBV2 and TRBJ1-5; D possibly corresponds to TRBD1 (6 bases). V gave up 1 base and J gave up 7 bases, with 17 bases separating them. Per germline, CDR1 SNHLY and CDR2 FYNNEI. The CDR3 spans 16 residues. As DNA, the CDR3 is TGTGCCAGCAGTGAAGAAGGGGGAGTGGTGCGCCAGCCCCAGCATTTT. It specifies CASSEEGGVVRQPQHF.